This T cell receptor (beta chain) was documented in a study of blood T cell repertoires in COVID-19. On the study more broadly: Acute and convalescent COVID-19 samples came from the United States, Italy and Spain.

In terms of age and location, participants ranged from about 18 to 95 years and lived in approximately 24 US areas. For recovered donors of Cohort 3, there were two negative PCRs, clearance, or symptom resolution. Authors' data handling: Cell counts per sample came from amplifying reference gene primers. This table comes from immunoSEQ multiplex PCR, and its TCRdb copy is limited to in-frame clones, with some not included. Clone size and the V and J calls come from that table; the DNA yielded D and trimming. The sample includes approximately 440,000 clones, around 91% of them seen just once. The receptor was derived from a young man who had recovered from COVID-19. Sequenced: PBMCs or T cells enriched from blood (not recorded which).

As DNA, the CDR3 is TGCAGCCACTCGCGGATGAACACTGAAGCTTTCTTT. Translating it yields CSHSRMNTEAFF. The chain combines TRBV29-1 with TRBJ1-1; D is undetermined. This CDR3 has 12 residues. The germline V gene encodes CDR1 SQVTM and CDR2 ANQGSEA. V lost 8 bases to trimming and J lost 0 bases, with 10 bases between them.